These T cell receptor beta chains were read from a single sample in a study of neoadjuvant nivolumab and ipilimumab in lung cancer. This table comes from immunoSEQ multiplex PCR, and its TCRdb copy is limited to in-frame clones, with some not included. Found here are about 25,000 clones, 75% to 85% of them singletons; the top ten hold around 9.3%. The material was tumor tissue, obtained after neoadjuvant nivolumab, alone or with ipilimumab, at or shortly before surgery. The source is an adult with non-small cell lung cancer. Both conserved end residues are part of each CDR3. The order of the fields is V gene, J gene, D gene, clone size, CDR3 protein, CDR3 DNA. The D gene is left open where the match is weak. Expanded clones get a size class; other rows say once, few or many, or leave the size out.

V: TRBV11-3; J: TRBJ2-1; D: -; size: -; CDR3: CASRAYLNNEQFF; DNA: TGTGCCAGCAGGGCATACCTCAACAATGAGCAGTTCTTC
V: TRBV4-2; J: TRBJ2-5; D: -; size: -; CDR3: CASSQALQETQYF; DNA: TGTGCCAGCAGCCAAGCTCTACAAGAGACCCAGTACTTC
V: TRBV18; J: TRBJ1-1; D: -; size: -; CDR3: CASSPVSSGVGEAFF; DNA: TGTGCCAGCTCACCGGTATCGTCGGGGGTGGGTGAAGCTTTCTTT
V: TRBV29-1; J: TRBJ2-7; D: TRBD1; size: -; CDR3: CSGWDRGYEQYF; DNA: TGCAGCGGCTGGGACAGGGGTTACGAGCAGTACTTC
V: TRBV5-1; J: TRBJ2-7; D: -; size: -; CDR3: CASSFTGVTYEQYF; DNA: TGCGCCAGCAGCTTTACAGGCGTTACCTACGAGCAGTACTTC
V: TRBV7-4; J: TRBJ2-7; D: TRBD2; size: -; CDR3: CASSLGWREWEQYF; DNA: TGTGCCAGCAGCCTTGGGTGGCGGGAGTGGGAGCAGTACTTC
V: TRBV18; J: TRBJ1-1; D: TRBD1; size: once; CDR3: CASSPPWDRGKAFF; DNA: TGTGCCAGCTCACCACCGTGGGACAGGGGGAAAGCTTTCTTT
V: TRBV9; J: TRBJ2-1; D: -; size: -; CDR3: CASSVVGYRDNEQFF; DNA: TGTGCCAGCAGCGTAGTTGGGTATAGAGACAATGAGCAGTTCTTC
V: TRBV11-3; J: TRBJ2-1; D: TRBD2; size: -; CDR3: CASSVSSGNQGEQFF; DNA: TGTGCCAGCAGCGTATCTAGCGGGAATCAGGGCGAGCAGTTCTTC
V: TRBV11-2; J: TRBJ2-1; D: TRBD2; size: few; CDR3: CASSPALTSGSYNEQFF; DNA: TGTGCCAGCAGCCCGGCCCTGACTAGCGGGAGCTACAATGAGCAGTTCTTC
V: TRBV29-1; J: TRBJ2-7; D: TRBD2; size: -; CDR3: CSVETSGSSYEQYF; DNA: TGCAGCGTTGAGACTAGCGGGAGCTCCTACGAGCAGTACTTC
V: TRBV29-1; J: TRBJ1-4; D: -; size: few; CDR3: CSVGTPTGKLFF; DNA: TGCAGCGTTGGGACCCCGACAGGAAAACTGTTTTTT
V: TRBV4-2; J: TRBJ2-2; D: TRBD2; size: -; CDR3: CASSRTGTRTGELFF; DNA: TGTGCCAGCAGCCGCACCGGGACTAGAACCGGGGAGCTGTTTTTT
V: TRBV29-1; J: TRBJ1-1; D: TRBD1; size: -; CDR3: CSVGPPGQSEAFF; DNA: TGCAGCGTTGGGCCTCCGGGACAGTCTGAAGCTTTCTTT
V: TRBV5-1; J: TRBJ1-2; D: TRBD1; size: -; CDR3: CASSLEFGDRDYGYTF; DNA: TGCGCCAGCAGCTTGGAGTTCGGGGACAGGGACTATGGCTACACCTTC
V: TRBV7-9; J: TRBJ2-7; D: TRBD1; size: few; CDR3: CASSLGGQGAYEQYF; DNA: TGTGCCAGCAGCTTAGGGGGACAGGGGGCTTACGAGCAGTACTTC
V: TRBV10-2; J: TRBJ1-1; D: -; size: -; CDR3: CASSESRARSKAFF; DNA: TGCGCCAGCAGTGAGTCGCGGGCCAGGAGCAAAGCTTTCTTT
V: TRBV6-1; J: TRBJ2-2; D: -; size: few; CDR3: CASRDFQGAPGELFF; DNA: TGTGCCAGCCGTGATTTCCAGGGTGCCCCCGGGGAGCTGTTTTTT
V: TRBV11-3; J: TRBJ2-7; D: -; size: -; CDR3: CASSLGVGWAYEQYF; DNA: TGTGCCAGCAGCTTGGGGGTGGGTTGGGCCTACGAGCAGTACTTC
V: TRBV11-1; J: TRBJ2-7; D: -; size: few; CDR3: CASSLVPTVSYEQYF; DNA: TGTGCCAGCAGCTTAGTACCGACAGTCTCCTACGAGCAGTACTTC
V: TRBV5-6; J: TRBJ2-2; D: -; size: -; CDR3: CASSLGPNTGELFF; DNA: TGTGCCAGCAGCTTGGGGCCAAACACCGGGGAGCTGTTTTTT
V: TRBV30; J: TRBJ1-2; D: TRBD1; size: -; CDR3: CAWRDRVDGYTF; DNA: TGTGCCTGGAGGGACAGGGTAGATGGCTACACCTTC
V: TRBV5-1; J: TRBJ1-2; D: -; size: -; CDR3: CASSLKGELYGYTF; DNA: TGCGCCAGCAGCTTGAAAGGCGAACTCTATGGCTACACCTTC
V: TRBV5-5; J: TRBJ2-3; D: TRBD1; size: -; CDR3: CASSLEVLSGQGVNTQYF; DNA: TGTGCCAGCAGCTTGGAGGTATTATCGGGACAGGGGGTAAATACGCAGTATTTT
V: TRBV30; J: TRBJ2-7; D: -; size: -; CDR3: CAWSVSQGPPYEQYF; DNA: TGTGCCTGGAGTGTCTCGCAGGGGCCCCCCTACGAGCAGTACTTC
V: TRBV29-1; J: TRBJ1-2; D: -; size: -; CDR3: CSVAHTASGYTF; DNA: TGCAGCGTTGCCCATACTGCTAGTGGCTACACCTTC
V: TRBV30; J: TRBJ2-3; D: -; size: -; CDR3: CAWRIVTDTQYF; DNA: TGTGCCTGGAGAATCGTAACAGATACGCAGTATTTT
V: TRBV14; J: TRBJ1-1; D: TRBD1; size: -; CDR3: CASSPGTGTEAFF; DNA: TGTGCCAGCAGTCCCGGGACAGGGACTGAAGCTTTCTTT
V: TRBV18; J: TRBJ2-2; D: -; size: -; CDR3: CASSPRGGELFF; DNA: TGTGCCAGCTCACCAAGGGGCGGGGAGCTGTTTTTT
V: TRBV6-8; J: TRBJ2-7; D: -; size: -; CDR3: CASSELGADSYEQYF; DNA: TGTGCCAGCAGTGAACTGGGGGCCGATTCCTACGAGCAGTACTTC
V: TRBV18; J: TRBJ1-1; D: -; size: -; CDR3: CASSPPWGGNTEAFF; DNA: TGTGCCAGCTCACCGCCCTGGGGCGGGAACACTGAAGCTTTCTTT
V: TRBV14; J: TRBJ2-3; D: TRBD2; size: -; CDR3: CASSRLAGFTDTQYF; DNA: TGTGCCAGCAGCCGTCTAGCGGGATTCACAGATACGCAGTATTTT
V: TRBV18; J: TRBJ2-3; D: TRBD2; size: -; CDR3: CASSPPQAGGQYF; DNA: TGTGCCAGCTCACCACCCCAGGCGGGAGGGCAGTATTTT
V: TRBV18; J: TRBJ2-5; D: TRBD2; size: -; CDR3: CASSPPRGVSRQETQYF; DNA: TGTGCCAGCTCACCACCGCGGGGGGTCAGTAGACAAGAGACCCAGTACTTC
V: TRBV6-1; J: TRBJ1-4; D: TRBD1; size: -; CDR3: CASSEMGGTGEEKLFF; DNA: TGTGCCAGCAGCGAAATGGGGGGGACAGGGGAAGAAAAACTGTTTTTT
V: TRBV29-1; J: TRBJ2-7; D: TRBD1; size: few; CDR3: CSALDPRGSEQYF; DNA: TGCAGCGCCCTTGACCCCAGGGGGAGTGAGCAGTACTTC
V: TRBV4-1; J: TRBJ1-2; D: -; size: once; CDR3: CASSQDQRVANYGYTF; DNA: TGCGCCAGCAGCCAAGATCAGAGGGTAGCTAACTATGGCTACACCTTC
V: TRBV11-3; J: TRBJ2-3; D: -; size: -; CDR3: CASSLADSSTDTQYF; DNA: TGTGCCAGCAGCTTAGCTGATTCTAGCACAGATACGCAGTATTTT
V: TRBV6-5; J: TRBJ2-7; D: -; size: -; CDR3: CASLTALTGEQYF; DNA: TGTGCCAGCCTGACAGCGCTTACGGGCGAGCAGTACTTC
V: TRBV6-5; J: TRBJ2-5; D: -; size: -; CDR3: CASTGSGQETQYF; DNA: TGTGCCAGCACTGGGTCTGGGCAAGAGACCCAGTACTTC
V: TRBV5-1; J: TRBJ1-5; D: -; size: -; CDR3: CASSLRIQPQHF; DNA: TGCGCCAGCAGCCTCAGAATTCAGCCCCAGCATTTT
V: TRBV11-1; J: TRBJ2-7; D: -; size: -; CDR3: CASSWVDSGEQYF; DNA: TGTGCCAGCAGCTGGGTGGATTCAGGCGAGCAGTACTTC
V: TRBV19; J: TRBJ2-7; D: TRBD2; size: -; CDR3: CASSIKVSGTIAYEQYF; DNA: TGTGCCAGTAGTATCAAGGTTAGCGGGACCATAGCTTACGAGCAGTACTTC
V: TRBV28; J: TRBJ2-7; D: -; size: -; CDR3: CASRTGREQYF; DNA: TGTGCCAGCAGGACAGGTCGCGAGCAGTACTTC
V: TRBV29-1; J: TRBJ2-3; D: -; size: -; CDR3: CSVEPARADTQYF; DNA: TGCAGCGTCGAACCGGCCAGGGCAGATACGCAGTATTTT
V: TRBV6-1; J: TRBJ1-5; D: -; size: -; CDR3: CASSLIRGGNQPQHF; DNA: TGTGCCAGCAGCCTAATCAGGGGCGGCAATCAGCCCCAGCATTTT
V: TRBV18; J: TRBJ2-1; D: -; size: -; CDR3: CASSPRRGGDNEQFF; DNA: TGTGCCAGCTCACCACGCAGGGGGGGGGACAATGAGCAGTTCTTC
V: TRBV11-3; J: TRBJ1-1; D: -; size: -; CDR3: CASSLGWGEATEAFF; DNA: TGTGCCAGCAGCTTAGGTTGGGGGGAAGCGACTGAAGCTTTCTTT
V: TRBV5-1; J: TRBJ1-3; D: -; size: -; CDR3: CASSSGISGNTIYF; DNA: TGCGCCAGCAGCTCGGGGATCTCTGGAAACACCATATATTTT
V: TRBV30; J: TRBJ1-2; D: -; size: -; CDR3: CAWSVSRGYGYTF; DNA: TGTGCCTGGAGTGTTTCCAGGGGCTATGGCTACACCTTC
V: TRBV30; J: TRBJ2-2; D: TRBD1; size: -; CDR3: CAWAMGQANTGELFF; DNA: TGTGCCTGGGCCATGGGACAGGCGAACACCGGGGAGCTGTTTTTT
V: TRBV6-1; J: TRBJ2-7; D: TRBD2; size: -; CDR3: CASSERGGGSAVLYEQYF; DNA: TGTGCCAGCAGTGAACGGGGAGGCGGGAGTGCCGTCCTCTACGAGCAGTACTTC
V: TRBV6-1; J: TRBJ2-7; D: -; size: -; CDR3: CATRRETGSFEQYF; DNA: TGTGCCACCCGTCGGGAGACAGGGTCTTTCGAGCAGTACTTC
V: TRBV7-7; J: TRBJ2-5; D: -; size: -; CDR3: CASSGLKGETQYF; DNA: TGTGCTAGCAGCGGACTGAAGGGGGAGACCCAGTACTTC